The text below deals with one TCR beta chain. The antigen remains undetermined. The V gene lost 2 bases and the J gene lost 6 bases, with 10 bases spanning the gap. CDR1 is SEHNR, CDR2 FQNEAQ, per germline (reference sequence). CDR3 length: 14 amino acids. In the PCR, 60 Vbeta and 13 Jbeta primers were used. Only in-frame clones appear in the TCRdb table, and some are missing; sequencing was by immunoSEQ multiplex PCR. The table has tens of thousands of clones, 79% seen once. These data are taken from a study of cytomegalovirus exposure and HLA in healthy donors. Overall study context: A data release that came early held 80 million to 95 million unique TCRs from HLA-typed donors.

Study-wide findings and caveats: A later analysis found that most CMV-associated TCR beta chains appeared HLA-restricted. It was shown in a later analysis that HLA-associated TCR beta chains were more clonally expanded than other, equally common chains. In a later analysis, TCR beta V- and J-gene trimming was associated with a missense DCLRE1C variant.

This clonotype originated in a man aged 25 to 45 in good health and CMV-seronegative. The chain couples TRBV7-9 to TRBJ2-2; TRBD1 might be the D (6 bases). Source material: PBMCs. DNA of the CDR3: TGTGCCAGCAGCTTAAACAGGGACGCCGGGGAGCTGTTTTTT. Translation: CASSLNRDAGELFF.